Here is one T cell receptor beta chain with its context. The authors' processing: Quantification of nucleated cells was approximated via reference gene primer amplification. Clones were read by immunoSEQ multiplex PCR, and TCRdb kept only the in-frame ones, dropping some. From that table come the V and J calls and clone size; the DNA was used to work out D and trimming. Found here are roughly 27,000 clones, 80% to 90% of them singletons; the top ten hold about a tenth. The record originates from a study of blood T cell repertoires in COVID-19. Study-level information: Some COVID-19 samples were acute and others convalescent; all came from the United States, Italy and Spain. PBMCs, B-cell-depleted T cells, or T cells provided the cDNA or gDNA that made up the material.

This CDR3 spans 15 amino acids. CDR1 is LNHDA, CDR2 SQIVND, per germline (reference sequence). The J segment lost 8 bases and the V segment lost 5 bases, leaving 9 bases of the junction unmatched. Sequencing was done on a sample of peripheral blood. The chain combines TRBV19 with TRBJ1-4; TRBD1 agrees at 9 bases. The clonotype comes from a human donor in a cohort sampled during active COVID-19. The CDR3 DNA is TGTGCCAGTAGTCTAAACTTCGGGACAGGGGAAAAACTGTTTTTT. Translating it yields CASSLNFGTGEKLFF.